Listed here are 3 T cell receptor beta chains from one sample, sequenced in a study of radiation and T cells in renal cell carcinoma. The time point is: blood 4 weeks post-SBRT, at nephrectomy. Treatment reported: 15 Gy SBRT to primary tumor, nephrectomy 4 weeks later. Libraries were prepared by immunoSEQ multiplex PCR; TCRdb keeps only in-frame clonotypes and omits some of them. The sample records some 78,000 clones, about nine tenths being singletons. The sequencing used blood, collected from a patient whose treatment included radiotherapy and nephrectomy. These receptor sequences come from a woman in her seventies with renal cell carcinoma.

This clone was found a few times. The genes are TRBV7-2 and TRBJ1-1; D is uncertain. The V gene lost 1 base and the J gene lost 6 bases, with 12 bases spanning the gap. Germline V gives CDR1 SGHTA, CDR2 FQGNSA. This CDR3 contains 14 residues. In DNA form, the CDR3 reads TGTGCCAGCAGCTTAGAGCTAAACACAGCTGAAGCTTTCTTT. This codes for CASSLELNTAEAFF.

J is TRBJ2-5 and V is TRBV2, with 7 bases aligning to TRBD1. The CDR3 is made up of 14 amino acids. With V trimmed by 4 bases and J by 5 bases, 7 bases remained unmatched. Germline V lookup: CDR1 SNHLY, CDR2 FYNNEI. The CDR3 DNA reads as TGTGCCAGCAGTGTAGGGGGCAGCTGGGAGACCCAGTACTTC. This translates into CASSVGGSWETQYF.

This chain connects TRBV11-1 to TRBJ2-3; 7 bases align to TRBD2. J was trimmed by 2 bases and V by 6 bases; bases with no gene match: 5. CDR3 length: 14 residues. Germline-derived CDR1 and CDR2 are SGHAT and FQDESV (reference sequence). CDR3 protein: CASRLGLLTDTQYF. DNA for the CDR3: TGTGCCAGCAGGTTGGGACTACTCACAGATACGCAGTATTTT. The full variable domain, rest sourced from reference TRBV11-1 and TRBJ2-3, is EAEVAQSPRYKITEKSQAVAFWCDPISGHATLYWYRQILGQGPELLVQFQDESVVDDSQLPKDRFSAERLKGVDSTLKIQPAELGDSAMYLCASRLGLLTDTQYFGPGTRLTVL.